Below, 21 T cell receptor beta chains from the same sample are listed, as sequenced in a study of blood T cell repertoires in COVID-19. Produced via immunoSEQ multiplex PCR; TCRdb's table is partial and in-frame only. Counted here are some 97,000 clones, approximately 86% occurring once; the ten biggest clones make up less than 3%. The source material was PBMCs or T cells enriched from blood (not recorded which). These TCRs come from a woman in her forties or fifties who had recovered from COVID-19.

V gene TRBV2 combines with J gene TRBJ2-3, with TRBD1 matching 9 bases. The junction had 5 bases not matched to a gene; V was cut back by 6 bases and J by 4 bases. Germline loops: CDR1 SNHLY, CDR2 FYNNEI. This CDR3 has 14 amino acids. The CDR3 DNA follows: TGTGCCAGCAGCCGGGACAGGGACCCAGATACGCAGTATTTT. It codes for CASSRDRDPDTQYF.

This clone was picked up a small number of times. The CDR3 here is CSVEGQGARGIQYF. CDR3 in DNA: TGCAGCGTTGAAGGACAGGGGGCGCGCGGCATTCAGTACTTC. The chain has TRBV29-1 and TRBJ2-4, with 10 positions matching TRBD1. Germline V lookup: CDR1 SQVTM, CDR2 ANQGSEA. V dropped 1 base and J dropped 9; count of bases not matched to a gene: 6. This CDR3 region has 14 residues.

The chain combines TRBV28 with TRBJ2-1; D is perhaps TRBD1 (5 bases). Per germline, CDR1 MDHEN and CDR2 SYDVKM. The V end lost 6 bases, the J end lost 6 bases, and 18 bases lay between the germline ends. The CDR3 extends over 15 amino acids. The CDR3 nucleotides read TGTGCCAGCAGAAAGGGAAGGGGATCTTTCAATGAGCAGTTCTTC. Residues: CASRKGRGSFNEQFF.

The J gene is TRBJ2-1, the V gene TRBV28; 11 positions agree with TRBD2. V lost 6 bases and J lost 2; bases outside the gene matches: 3. Germline V gene lookup returns CDR1 MDHEN and CDR2 SYDVKM. The CDR3 length is 15 residues. The chain's CDR3 is CASRPSGGTYNEQFF. The CDR3 bases are TGTGCCAGCAGACCTAGCGGGGGGACCTACAATGAGCAGTTCTTC.

The J gene is TRBJ2-3, the V gene TRBV12-3 or TRBV12-4, with D perhaps TRBD2 (6 bases). The CDR3 has 13 amino acids. V shed 6 bases and J shed 2 bases, with 9 bases lying between them. Here the CDR3 reads CASSGDFTDTQYF. CDR3 DNA sequence: TGTGCCAGCAGCGGGGACTTCACAGATACGCAGTATTTT.

The chain employs TRBV15 and TRBJ2-7, with D tentatively TRBD1 (6 bases). CDR1 is LNHNV and CDR2 is YYDKDF in the germline V gene (reference sequence). The CDR3 consists of 14 residues. V shed 5 bases and J shed 2 bases, with 13 bases lying between them. CDR3 nucleotides: TGTGCCACCAGCGGGGCGACAGGAGCCTACGAGCAGTACTTC. Translating gives CATSGATGAYEQYF.

This clone was observed once. The chain uses TRBV18 and TRBJ2-7; the D gene is possibly TRBD2 (5 bases). With 3 bases removed from V and 7 bases from J, the gap between germline ends came to 25 bases. The CDR3 consists of 17 residues. In germline, CDR1 is KGHSH, CDR2 LQKENI. CDR3 protein: CASSPPPGGHTVGEQYF. The CDR3 DNA sequence: TGTGCCAGCTCACCTCCCCCTGGAGGTCACACGGTGGGGGAGCAGTACTTC.

This chain uses TRBV28 with TRBJ2-7; unclear D gene. The CDR3 has 16 residues. Germline V lookup: CDR1 MDHEN, CDR2 SYDVKM. Between the trimmed V and J ends, which lost 6 bases and 3 bases, there was a span of 21 bases. CDR3 protein: CASRPDSSAPRYEQYF. For the CDR3, the DNA is TGTGCCAGCAGGCCCGATTCTAGTGCTCCCCGCTACGAGCAGTACTTC. The whole variable domain, remainder taken from reference TRBV28 and TRBJ2-7, is DVKVTQSSRYLVKRTGEKVFLECVQDMDHENMFWYRQDPGLGLRLIYFSYDVKMKEKGDIPEGYSVSREKKERFSLILESASTNQTSMYLCASRPDSSAPRYEQYFGPGTRLTVT.

The chain has TRBV3-1 (or the pseudogene TRBV3-2) and TRBJ2-5, with TRBD2 matching over 7 bases. The germline CDR1 and CDR2 sequences are LGHDT and YNNKEL (reference sequence). The CDR3 has 14 residues. The junction had 8 bases not matched to a gene; V was cut back by 5 bases and J by 5 bases. CDR3 bases: TGTGCCAGCAGCGAAGGACTAGAGGCGGAGACCCAGTACTTC. Translating gives CASSEGLEAETQYF.

V is TRBV10-2 and J is TRBJ2-7, with TRBD1 matching over 8 bases. The V gene's germline CDR1 is WSHSY and CDR2 SAAADI. The ends lost 6 bases at V and 3 bases at J; junction bases unmatched: 4. The CDR3 covers 13 residues. The CDR3 coding sequence is TGCGCCAGCAGACTTGGACAGGGCTACGAGCAGTACTTC. This codes for CASRLGQGYEQYF.

J is TRBJ2-3 and V is TRBV10-1; no firm D call. The CDR3 covers 14 residues. Germline CDR1 is WNHNN and CDR2 is SYGVQD (reference sequence). V was clipped by 5 bases and J by 2 bases, with 11 bases between them. The CDR3, as DNA: TGCGCCAGCAGTCCGTCTAGAACCACAGATACGCAGTATTTT. Its translation: CASSPSRTTDTQYF.

The chain joins TRBV5-1 to TRBJ2-7, with 9 bases aligning to TRBD2. This CDR3 contains 18 residues. V shed 0 bases, J shed 0 bases, and the junction held 10 bases outside the gene matches. Germline CDR1 and CDR2: SGHRS and YFSETQ. This CDR3 reads CASSLGWASGDSSYEQYF. In DNA, the CDR3 is TGCGCCAGCAGCTTGGGTTGGGCTAGCGGGGATAGCTCCTACGAGCAGTACTTC.

The CDR3, as DNA: TGTGCTTATAGTACAGATAGGAATGAAAAACTGTTTTTT. Translation gives CAYSTDRNEKLFF. The chain couples TRBV30 to TRBJ1-4; D unclear. Germline V gene lookup returns CDR1 GTSNPN and CDR2 SVGIG (reference sequence). The CDR3 is 13 residues long.

The chain has TRBV7-8 and TRBJ1-2, with D maybe TRBD1 (5 bases). CDR1 is SGHVS, CDR2 FQNEAQ, per germline. CDR3 length equals 17 residues. Trimming cost V 2 bases and J 2 bases, with 18 bases left between them. CDR3 protein: CASSLRGQGSANYGYTF. The CDR3, as DNA: TGTGCCAGCAGCTTAAGGGGTCAGGGAAGTGCGAACTATGGCTACACCTTC.

The V and J genes are TRBV5-1 and TRBJ2-1; D gene uncertain. The CDR3 runs to 15 residues. V dropped 0 bases and J dropped 0 bases, with 7 bases sitting between them. Germline CDR1 and CDR2: SGHRS and YFSETQ. The CDR3 loop reads CASSLARGSYNEQFF. The CDR3 DNA sequence: TGCGCCAGCAGCTTGGCCAGAGGCTCCTACAATGAGCAGTTCTTC.

This chain joins TRBV10-3 and TRBJ1-2; TRBD1 agrees at 9 bases. Germline V lookup: CDR1 ENHRY, CDR2 SYGVKD. The junction had 8 bases not matched to a gene; V was cut back by 3 bases and J by 6 bases. CDR3 length: 15 residues. The CDR3 spells CAISEMVQGADGYTF. CDR3 bases: TGTGCCATCAGTGAAATGGTACAGGGGGCGGATGGCTACACCTTC.

The gene calls are TRBV27 and TRBJ1-2, with 12 bases identical to TRBD1. Germline V gene data show CDR1 as MNHEY and CDR2 as SMNVEV (reference sequence). V lost 7 bases and J lost 8; bases outside the gene matches: 8. This CDR3 region has 14 residues. CDR3 region: CASTPGQGASGYTF. The CDR3 region has the DNA TGTGCCAGCACACCGGGACAGGGGGCGTCCGGCTACACCTTC.

This clone was detected only a few times. The J gene is TRBJ2-5, the V gene TRBV19; perhaps TRBD1 as D (6 bases). V was shortened by 2 bases and J by 2 bases, with 15 bases between the two germline ends. Germline V lookup: CDR1 LNHDA, CDR2 SQIVND (reference sequence). CDR3 length: 16 amino acids. The CDR3 sequence: CASSISAQGPQETQYF. The CDR3 region has the DNA TGTGCCAGTAGTATAAGCGCACAGGGACCACAAGAGACCCAGTACTTC. Using reference TRBV19 and TRBJ2-5 for the parts outside the CDR3, the full variable domain is DGGITQSPKYLFRKEGQNVTLSCEQNLNHDAMYWYRQDPGQGLRLIYYSQIVNDFQKGDIAEGYSVSREKKESFPLTVTSAQKNPTAFYLCASSISAQGPQETQYFGPGTRLLVL.

The CDR3 coding sequence is TGTGCCAGCAGCGTGGGACAGAGCTCTGGAAACACCATATATTTT. This translates into CASSVGQSSGNTIYF. This rearrangement joins TRBV2 to TRBJ1-3; 7 nucleotides align to TRBD1. Losses at the gene ends were 6 bases for V and 0 bases for J; bases not matched to a gene: 5. The CDR3 covers 15 residues. Per germline, CDR1 SNHLY and CDR2 FYNNEI. Full variable domain (outside the CDR3, taken from reference TRBV2 and TRBJ1-3): EPEVTQTPSHQVTQMGQEVILRCVPISNHLYFYWYRQILGQKVEFLVSFYNNEISEKSEIFDDQFSVERPDGSNFTLKIRSTKLEDSAMYFCASSVGQSSGNTIYFGEGSWLTVV.

V gene TRBV28 combines with J gene TRBJ2-2, with D possibly being TRBD1 (6 bases). The CDR3 contains 16 residues. Trimming stripped 5 bases from V and 6 bases from J, with 19 bases between. Germline values: CDR1 MDHEN, CDR2 SYDVKM. The CDR3, as DNA: TGTGCCAGCAGTGCCACACAGGGTACGGTGCCCGGGGAGCTGTTTTTT. This sequence encodes CASSATQGTVPGELFF.

V usage is TRBV6-5 and J usage is TRBJ1-1; a weak D match, TRBD1 (6 bases). CDR3 size: 12 residues. Trimming removed 6 bases at V and 8 bases at J, with 13 bases between. CDR1 is MNHEY and CDR2 is SVGAGI in the germline V gene. The CDR3 DNA follows: TGTGCCAGCAGCCCCCCCGGACAGGAAGCTTTCTTT. It yields the protein CASSPPGQEAFF.